This TCR beta chain was captured by sequencing in a study of vaccination and CD4 T cells after COVID-19. Study-wide background: Cells received overlapping spike peptides from SARS-CoV-2, HCoV-NL63, HCoV-OC43 and HCoV-229E as stimulation.

About this clonotype: What it recognizes is unknown. At one boundary the junction diverges from the germline segment, which might be a read error.

CDR3 length: 11 residues. CDR1 DFQATT and CDR2 SNEGSKA come from the germline V gene (reference sequence). The treatment was: roughly 10-day PBMC culture with coronavirus spike peptide pools or control peptides (ViraFEST assay). Peptide pools at approximately 11 ug/ml stimulated two million PBMCs per well with 10 IU/ml IL-2. The Oncomine TCR Beta short-read assay was applied to DNA of cultured CD4+ T cells. TCRdb ran MiXCR on the PCR reads and lists one entry per CDR3 protein. This table holds 7,000 to 9,000 distinct CDR3 sequences, under 65% found once. The source material was CD4+ T cells from blood, cultured in vitro. This chain connects TRBV20-1 to TRBJ1-1; no definite D call. The sequence derives from a human donor who had recovered from COVID-19. CDR3 nucleotide sequence: TGCAGTGCTAGTATGAACGCTGAAGCTTTCTTT. It specifies CSASMNAEAFF.